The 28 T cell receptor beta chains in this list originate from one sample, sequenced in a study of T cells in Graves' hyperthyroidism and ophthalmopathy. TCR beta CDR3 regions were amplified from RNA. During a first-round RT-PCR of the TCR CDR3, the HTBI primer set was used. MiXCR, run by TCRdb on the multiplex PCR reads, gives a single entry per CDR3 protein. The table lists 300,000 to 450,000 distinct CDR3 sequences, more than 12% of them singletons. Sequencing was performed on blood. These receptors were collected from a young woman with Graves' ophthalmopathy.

CDR3 sequence (DNA): TGTGCCAGCAGGCGACACCAGGTGAACACTGAAGCTTTCTTT. This codes for CASRRHQVNTEAFF. The V and J genes are TRBV6-1 and TRBJ1-1; D is uncertain. The CDR3 contains 14 residues. Germline V gene lookup returns CDR1 MNHNS and CDR2 SASEGT. The germline V and J ends were trimmed by 6 bases and 0 bases, with 11 bases remaining between them.

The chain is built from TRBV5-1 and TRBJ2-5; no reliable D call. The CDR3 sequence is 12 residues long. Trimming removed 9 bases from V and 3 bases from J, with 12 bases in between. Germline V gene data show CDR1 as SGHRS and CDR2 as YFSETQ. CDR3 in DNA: TGCGCCACCTCCGTTGACAAAGAGACCCAGTACTTC. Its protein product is CATSVDKETQYF.

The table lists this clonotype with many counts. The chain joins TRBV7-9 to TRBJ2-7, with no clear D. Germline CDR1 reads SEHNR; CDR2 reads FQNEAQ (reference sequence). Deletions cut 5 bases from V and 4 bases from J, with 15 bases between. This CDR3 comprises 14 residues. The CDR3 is CASSPTGQTYEQYF. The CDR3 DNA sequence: TGTGCCAGCAGCCCCACCGGGCAGACATACGAGCAGTACTTC.

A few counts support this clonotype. The CDR3 DNA reads as TGTGCCAGCAGCTTAGCGATCGGCGGGGGTAGCTCTGGGGCCAACGTCCTGACTTTC. This gives the protein CASSLAIGGGSSGANVLTF. The chain carries TRBV7-9 and TRBJ2-6; 7 bases match TRBD2. This CDR3 spans 19 amino acids. V lost 0 bases, J lost 0 bases, and 8 bases stayed unmatched. From germline, CDR1 is SEHNR and CDR2 FQNEAQ (reference sequence).

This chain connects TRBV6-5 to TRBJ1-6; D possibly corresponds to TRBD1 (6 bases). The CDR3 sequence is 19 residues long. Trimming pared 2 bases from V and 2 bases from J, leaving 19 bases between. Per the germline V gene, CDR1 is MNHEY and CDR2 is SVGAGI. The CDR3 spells CASSYQSSRGFAYNSPLHF. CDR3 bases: TGTGCCAGCAGTTACCAGTCTTCCAGGGGTTTCGCCTATAATTCACCCCTCCACTTT.

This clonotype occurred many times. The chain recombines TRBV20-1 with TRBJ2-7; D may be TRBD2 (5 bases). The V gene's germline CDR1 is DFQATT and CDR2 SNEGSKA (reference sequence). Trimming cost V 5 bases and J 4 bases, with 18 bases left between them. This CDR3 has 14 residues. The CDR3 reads CSAGGPAVGYEQYF. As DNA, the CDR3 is TGCAGTGCTGGAGGTCCGGCAGTCGGGTACGAGCAGTACTTC.

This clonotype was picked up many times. CDR3 nucleotide sequence: TGTGCCAGCAGTTTTAGGGGACTAGCGTCCGGGGAGCTGTTTTTT. Protein product: CASSFRGLASGELFF. V and J are TRBV12-3 or TRBV12-4 and TRBJ2-2; TRBD2 agrees at 10 bases. The trim removed 3 bases at V and 6 bases at J, leaving 4 bases unmatched. The CDR3 is made up of 15 amino acids.

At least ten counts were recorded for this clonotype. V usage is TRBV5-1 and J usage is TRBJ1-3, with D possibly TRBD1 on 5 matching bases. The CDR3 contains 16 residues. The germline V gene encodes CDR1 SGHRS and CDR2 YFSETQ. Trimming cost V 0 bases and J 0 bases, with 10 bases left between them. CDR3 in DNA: TGCGCCAGCAGCTTGGCCGCGGGGGGCTCTGGAAACACCATATATTTT. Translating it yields CASSLAAGGSGNTIYF.

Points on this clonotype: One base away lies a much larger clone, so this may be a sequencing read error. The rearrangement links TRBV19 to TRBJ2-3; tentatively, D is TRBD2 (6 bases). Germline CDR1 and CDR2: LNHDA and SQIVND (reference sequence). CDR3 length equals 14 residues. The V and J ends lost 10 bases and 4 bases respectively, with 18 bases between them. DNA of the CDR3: TGTGCCACTGGTAGCGGACGTAACGCAGATACGCAGTATTTT. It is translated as CATGSGRNADTQYF.

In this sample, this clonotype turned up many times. DNA of the CDR3: TGCAGTGCTAGTTTTTGGGGGGGTCGCACCGGGGAGCTGTTTTTT. This encodes CSASFWGGRTGELFF. This chain links TRBV20-1 with TRBJ2-2, with 7 positions matching TRBD2. Germline V gives CDR1 DFQATT, CDR2 SNEGSKA (reference sequence). Unmatched junction bases numbered 8, after V lost 3 bases and J lost 4 bases. The CDR3 extends over 15 amino acids.

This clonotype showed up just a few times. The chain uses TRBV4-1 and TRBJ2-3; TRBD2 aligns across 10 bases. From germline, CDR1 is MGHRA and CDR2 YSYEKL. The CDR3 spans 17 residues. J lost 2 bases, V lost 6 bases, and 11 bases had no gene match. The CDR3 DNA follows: TGCGCCAGCAGTCAAATAGCGGGGGGCCGACTCACAGATACGCAGTATTTT. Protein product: CASSQIAGGRLTDTQYF.

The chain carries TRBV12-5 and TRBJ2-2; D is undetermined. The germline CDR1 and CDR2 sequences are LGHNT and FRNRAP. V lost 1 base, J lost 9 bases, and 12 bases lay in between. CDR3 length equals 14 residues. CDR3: CASGLGAPNRELFF. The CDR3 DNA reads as TGTGCTAGTGGTTTGGGGGCGCCGAATCGGGAGCTGTTTTTT.

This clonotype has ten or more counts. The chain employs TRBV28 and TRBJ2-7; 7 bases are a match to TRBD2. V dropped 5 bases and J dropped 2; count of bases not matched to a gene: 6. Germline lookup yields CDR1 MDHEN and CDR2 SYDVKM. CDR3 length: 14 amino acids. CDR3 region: CASSLPGGTYEQYF. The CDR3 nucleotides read TGTGCCAGCAGTCTTCCGGGGGGTACCTACGAGCAGTACTTC.

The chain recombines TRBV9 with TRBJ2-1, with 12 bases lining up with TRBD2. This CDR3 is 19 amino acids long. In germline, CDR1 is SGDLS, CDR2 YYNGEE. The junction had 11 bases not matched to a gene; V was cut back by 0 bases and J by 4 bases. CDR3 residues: CASSVASSGGAAFYNEQFF. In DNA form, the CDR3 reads TGTGCCAGCAGCGTAGCTTCTAGCGGGGGGGCTGCTTTTTACAATGAGCAGTTCTTC.

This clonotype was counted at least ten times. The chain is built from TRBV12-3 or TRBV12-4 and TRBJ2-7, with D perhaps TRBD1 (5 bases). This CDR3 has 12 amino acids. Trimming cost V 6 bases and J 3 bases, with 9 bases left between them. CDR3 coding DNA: TGTGCCAGCAGAAAAACAGGCTACGAGCAGTACTTC. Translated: CASRKTGYEQYF.

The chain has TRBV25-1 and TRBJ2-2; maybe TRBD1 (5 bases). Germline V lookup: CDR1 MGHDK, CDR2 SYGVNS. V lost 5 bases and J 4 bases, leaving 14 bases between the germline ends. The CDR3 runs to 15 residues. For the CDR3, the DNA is TGTGCCAGCAGTAACGCAGGGTTAGTCACCGGGGAGCTGTTTTTT. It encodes CASSNAGLVTGELFF.

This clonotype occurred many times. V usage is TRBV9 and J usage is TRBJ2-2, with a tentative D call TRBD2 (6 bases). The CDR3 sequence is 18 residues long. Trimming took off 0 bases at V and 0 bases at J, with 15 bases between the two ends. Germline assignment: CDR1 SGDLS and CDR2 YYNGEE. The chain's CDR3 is CASSVVEVGGSNTGELFF. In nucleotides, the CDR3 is TGTGCCAGCAGCGTAGTGGAGGTGGGAGGTTCGAACACCGGGGAGCTGTTTTTT.

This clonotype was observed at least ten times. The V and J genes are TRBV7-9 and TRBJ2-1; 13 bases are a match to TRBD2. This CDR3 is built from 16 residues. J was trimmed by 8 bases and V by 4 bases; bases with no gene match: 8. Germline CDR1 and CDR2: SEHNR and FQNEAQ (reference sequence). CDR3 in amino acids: CASSSTSGGALYEQFF. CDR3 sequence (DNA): TGTGCCAGCAGCTCAACTAGCGGGGGGGCGTTGTATGAGCAGTTCTTC.

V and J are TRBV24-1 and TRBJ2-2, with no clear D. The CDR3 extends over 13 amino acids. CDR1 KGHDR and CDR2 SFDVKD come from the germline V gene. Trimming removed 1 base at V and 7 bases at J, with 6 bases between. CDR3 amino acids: CATSDFSIGELFF. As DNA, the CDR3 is TGTGCCACCAGTGATTTCTCAATCGGGGAGCTGTTTTTT.

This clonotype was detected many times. CDR3 coding DNA: TGTGCCAGCAGTGGGAGGGTCGATCAGCCCCAGCATTTT. Residues: CASSGRVDQPQHF. The genes are TRBV6-1 and TRBJ1-5; D not certain. CDR1 and CDR2 from the germline V gene are MNHNS and SASEGT. The CDR3 runs 13 residues. V lost 4 bases and J lost 5, with 9 bases in between.

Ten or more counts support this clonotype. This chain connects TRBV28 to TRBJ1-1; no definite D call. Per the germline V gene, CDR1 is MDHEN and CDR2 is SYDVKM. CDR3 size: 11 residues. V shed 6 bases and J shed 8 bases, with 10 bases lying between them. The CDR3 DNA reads TGTGCCAGCAGCTCCATAAACGAAGCTTTCTTT. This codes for CASSSINEAFF.

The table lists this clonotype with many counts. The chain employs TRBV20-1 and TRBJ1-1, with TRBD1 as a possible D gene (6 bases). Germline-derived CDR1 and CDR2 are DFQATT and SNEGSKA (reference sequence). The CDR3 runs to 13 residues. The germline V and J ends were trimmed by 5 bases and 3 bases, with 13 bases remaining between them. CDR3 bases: TGCAGTGCTCCAACAGGGTCGGACACTGAAGCTTTCTTT. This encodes CSAPTGSDTEAFF.

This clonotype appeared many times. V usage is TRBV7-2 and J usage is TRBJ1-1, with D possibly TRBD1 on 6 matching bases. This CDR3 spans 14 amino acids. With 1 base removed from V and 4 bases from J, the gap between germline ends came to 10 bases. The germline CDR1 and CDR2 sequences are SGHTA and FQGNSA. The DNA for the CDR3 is TGTGCCAGCAGCTTAGGAGGGGGGGGCACTGAAGCTTTCTTT. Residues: CASSLGGGGTEAFF.

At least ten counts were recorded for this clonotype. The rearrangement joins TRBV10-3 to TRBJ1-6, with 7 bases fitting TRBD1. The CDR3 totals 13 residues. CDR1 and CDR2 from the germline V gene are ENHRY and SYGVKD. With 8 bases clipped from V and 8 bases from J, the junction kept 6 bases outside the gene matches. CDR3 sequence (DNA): TGTGCCATCGGGGGACAGACCGATTCACCCCTCCACTTT. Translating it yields CAIGGQTDSPLHF.

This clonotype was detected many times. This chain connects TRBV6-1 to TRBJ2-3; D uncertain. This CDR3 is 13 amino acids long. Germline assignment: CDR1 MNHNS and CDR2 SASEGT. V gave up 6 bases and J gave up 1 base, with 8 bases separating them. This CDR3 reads CASRSYGTDTQYF. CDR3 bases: TGTGCCAGCAGGTCCTACGGCACAGATACGCAGTATTTT.

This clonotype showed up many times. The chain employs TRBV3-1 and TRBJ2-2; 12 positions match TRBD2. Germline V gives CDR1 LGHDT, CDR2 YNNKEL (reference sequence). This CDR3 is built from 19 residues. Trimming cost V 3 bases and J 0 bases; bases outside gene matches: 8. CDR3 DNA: TGTGCCAGCAGCCATCGATTATCTAGCGGGGGGGCGAACACCGGGGAGCTGTTTTTT. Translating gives CASSHRLSSGGANTGELFF.

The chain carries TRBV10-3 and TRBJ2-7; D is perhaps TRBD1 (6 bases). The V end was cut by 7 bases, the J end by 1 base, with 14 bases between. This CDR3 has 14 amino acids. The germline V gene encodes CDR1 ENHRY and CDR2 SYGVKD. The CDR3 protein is CAITETGPSYEQYF. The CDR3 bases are TGTGCCATCACCGAGACAGGACCGTCCTACGAGCAGTACTTC.

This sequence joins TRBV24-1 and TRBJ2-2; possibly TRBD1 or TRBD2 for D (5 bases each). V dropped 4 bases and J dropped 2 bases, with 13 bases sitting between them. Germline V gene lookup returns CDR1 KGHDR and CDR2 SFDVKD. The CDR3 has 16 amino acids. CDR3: CATSDPGRINTGELFF. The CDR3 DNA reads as TGTGCCACCAGTGACCCGGGACGGATAAACACCGGGGAGCTGTTTTTT.